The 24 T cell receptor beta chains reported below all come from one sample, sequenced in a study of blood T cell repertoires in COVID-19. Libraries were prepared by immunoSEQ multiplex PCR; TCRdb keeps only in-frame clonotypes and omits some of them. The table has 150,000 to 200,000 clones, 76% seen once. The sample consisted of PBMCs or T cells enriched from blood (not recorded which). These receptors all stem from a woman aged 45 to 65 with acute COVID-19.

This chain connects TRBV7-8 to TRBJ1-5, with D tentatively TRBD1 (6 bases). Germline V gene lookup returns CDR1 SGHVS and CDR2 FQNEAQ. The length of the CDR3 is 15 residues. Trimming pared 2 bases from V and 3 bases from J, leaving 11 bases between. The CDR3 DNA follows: TGTGCCAGCAGCTTATTAGGGGGAAACAATCAGCCCCAGCATTTT. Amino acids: CASSLLGGNNQPQHF.

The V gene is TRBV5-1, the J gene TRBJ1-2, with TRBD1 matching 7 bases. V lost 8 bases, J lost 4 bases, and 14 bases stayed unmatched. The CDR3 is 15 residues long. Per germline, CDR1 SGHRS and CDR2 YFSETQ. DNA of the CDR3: TGCGCCAGTACGACAGGGTCCGACTTAGGCTATGGCTACACCTTC. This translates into CASTTGSDLGYGYTF.

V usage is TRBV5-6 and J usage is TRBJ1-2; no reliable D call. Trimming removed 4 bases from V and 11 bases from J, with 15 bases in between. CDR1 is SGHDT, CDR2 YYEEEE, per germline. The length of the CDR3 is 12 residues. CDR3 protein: CASSRVERGYTF. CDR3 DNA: TGTGCCAGCAGCCGGGTCGAGCGAGGGTACACCTTC.

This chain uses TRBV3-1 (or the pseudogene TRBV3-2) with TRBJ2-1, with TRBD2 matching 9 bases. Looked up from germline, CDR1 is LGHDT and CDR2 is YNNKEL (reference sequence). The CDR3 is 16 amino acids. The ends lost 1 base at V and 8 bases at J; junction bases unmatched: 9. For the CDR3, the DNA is TGTGCCAGCAGCCAAGGGTACCTAGCGGGACAGTATGAGCAGTTCTTC. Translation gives CASSQGYLAGQYEQFF.

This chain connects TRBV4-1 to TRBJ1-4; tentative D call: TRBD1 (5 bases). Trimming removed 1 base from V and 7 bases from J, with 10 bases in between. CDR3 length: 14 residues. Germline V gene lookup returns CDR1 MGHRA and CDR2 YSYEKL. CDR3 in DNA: TGCGCCAGCAGCCAAGGGGGGAGGGGTGAAAAACTGTTTTTT. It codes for CASSQGGRGEKLFF.

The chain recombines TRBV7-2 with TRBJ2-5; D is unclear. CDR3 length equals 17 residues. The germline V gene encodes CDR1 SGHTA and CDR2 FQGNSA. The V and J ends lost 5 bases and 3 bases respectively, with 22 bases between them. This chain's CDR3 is CASSLDGFRSREETQYF. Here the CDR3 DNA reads TGTGCCAGCAGCCTCGACGGTTTTCGGTCTCGGGAAGAGACCCAGTACTTC.

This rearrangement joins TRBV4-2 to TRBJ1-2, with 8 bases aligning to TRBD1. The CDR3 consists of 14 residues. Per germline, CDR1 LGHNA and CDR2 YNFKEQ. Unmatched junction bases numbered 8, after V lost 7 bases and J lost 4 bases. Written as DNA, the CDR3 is TGTGCCAGCACCCCAGGGGGCGCCGGCTATGGCTACACCTTC. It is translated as CASTPGGAGYGYTF.

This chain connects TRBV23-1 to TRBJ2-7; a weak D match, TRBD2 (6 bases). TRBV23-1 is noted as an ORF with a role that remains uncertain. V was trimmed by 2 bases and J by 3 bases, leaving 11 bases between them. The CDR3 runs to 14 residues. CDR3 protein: CASSQPRGFYEQYV. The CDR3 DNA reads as TGCGCCAGCAGTCAACCGCGGGGCTTCTACGAGCAGTACGTC.

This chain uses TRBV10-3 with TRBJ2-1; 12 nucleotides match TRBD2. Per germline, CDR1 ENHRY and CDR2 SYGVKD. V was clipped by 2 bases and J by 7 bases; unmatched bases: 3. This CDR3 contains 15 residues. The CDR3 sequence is CAISEASGGVNEQFF. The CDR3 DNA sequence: TGTGCCATCAGTGAGGCTAGCGGGGGGGTAAATGAGCAGTTCTTC.

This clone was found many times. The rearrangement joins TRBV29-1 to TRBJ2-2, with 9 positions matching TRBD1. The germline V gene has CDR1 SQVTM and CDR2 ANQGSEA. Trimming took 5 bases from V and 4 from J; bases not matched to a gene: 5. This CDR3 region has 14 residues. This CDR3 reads CSVSGDRVTGELFF. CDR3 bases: TGCAGCGTTAGTGGGGACAGGGTCACCGGGGAGCTGTTTTTT.

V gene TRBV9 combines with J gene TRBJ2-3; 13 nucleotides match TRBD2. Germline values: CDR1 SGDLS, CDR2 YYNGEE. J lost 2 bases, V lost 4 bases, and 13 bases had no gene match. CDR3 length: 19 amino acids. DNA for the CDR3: TGTGCCAGCAGCCTACCCAGACTAGCGGGGGGATACCCCACAGATACGCAGTATTTT. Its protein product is CASSLPRLAGGYPTDTQYF.

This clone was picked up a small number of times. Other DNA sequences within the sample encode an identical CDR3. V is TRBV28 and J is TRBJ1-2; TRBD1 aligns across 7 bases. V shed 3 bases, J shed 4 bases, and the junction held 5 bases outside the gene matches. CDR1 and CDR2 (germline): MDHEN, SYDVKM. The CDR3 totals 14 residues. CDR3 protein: CASSFSGGIYGYTF. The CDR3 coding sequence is TGTGCCAGCAGTTTTTCAGGGGGAATCTATGGCTACACCTTC.

CDR3 bases: TGTGCCATCAGTGGGGACAGGTCGAACACTGAAGCTTTCTTT. Protein sequence: CAISGDRSNTEAFF. The V call is TRBV10-3, the J call TRBJ1-1; TRBD1 aligns across 8 bases. V lost 4 bases to trimming and J lost 1 base; unmatched junction nucleotides: 2. This CDR3 is built from 14 residues. Germline lookup yields CDR1 ENHRY and CDR2 SYGVKD.

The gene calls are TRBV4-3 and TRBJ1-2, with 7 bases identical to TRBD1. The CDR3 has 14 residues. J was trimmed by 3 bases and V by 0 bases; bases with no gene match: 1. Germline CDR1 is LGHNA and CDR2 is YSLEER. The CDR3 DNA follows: TGCGCCAGCAGCCAAGACAGGGGGGACTATGGCTACACCTTC. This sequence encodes CASSQDRGDYGYTF.

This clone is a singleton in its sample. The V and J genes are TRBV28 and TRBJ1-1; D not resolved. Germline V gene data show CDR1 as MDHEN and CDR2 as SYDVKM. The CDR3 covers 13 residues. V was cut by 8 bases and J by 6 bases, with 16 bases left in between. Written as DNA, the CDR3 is TGTGCCAGCGAGGGCGTACTACGTCCTGAAGCTTTCTTT. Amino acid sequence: CASEGVLRPEAFF. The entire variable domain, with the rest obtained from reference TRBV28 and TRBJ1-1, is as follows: DVKVTQSSRYLVKRTGEKVFLECVQDMDHENMFWYRQDPGLGLRLIYFSYDVKMKEKGDIPEGYSVSREKKERFSLILESASTNQTSMYLCASEGVLRPEAFFGQGTRLTVV.

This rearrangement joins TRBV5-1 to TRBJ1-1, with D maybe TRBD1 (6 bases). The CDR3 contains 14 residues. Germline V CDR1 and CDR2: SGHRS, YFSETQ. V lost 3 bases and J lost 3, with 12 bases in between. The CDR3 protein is CASSSQGADTEAFF. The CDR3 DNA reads TGCGCCAGCAGCTCACAGGGTGCCGACACTGAAGCTTTCTTT.

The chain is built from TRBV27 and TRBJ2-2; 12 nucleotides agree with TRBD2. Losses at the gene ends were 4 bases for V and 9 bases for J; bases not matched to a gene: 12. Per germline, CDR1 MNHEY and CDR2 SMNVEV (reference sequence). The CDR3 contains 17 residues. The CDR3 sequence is CASSSASGGEYLRELFF. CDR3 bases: TGTGCCAGCAGTTCCGCTAGCGGGGGGGAGTATCTCAGGGAGCTGTTTTTT.

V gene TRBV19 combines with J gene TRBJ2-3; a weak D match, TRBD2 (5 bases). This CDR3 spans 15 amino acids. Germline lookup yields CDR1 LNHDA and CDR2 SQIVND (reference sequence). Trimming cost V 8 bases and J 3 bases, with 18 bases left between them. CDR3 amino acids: CASGIEGVDTDTQYF. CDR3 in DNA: TGTGCCAGTGGGATTGAGGGTGTGGATACAGATACGCAGTATTTT.

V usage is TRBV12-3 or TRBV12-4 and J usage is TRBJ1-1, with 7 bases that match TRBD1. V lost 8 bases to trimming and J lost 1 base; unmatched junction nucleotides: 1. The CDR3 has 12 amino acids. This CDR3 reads CASRTGNTEAFF. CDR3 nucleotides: TGTGCCAGCCGGACAGGGAACACTGAAGCTTTCTTT.

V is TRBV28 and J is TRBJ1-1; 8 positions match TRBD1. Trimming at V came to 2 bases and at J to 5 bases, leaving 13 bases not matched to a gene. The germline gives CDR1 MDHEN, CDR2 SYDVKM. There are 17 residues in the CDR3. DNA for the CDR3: TGTGCCAGCAGTTTAACCCTTCCACAGGGGGGGGATACTGAAGCTTTCTTT. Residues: CASSLTLPQGGDTEAFF.

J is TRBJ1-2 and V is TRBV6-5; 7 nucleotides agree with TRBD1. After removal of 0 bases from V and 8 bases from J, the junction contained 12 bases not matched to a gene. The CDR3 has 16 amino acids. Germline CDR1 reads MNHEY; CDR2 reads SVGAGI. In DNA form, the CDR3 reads TGTGCCAGCAGTTACTCAAACAGGGGAAGGGGACGAGGCTACACCTTC. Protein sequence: CASSYSNRGRGRGYTF.

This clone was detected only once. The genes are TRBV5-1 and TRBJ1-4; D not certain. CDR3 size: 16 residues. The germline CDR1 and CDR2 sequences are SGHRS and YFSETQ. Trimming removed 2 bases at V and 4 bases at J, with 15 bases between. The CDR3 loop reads CASSFFITGSNEKLFF. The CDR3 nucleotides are TGCGCCAGCAGCTTTTTCATTACGGGAAGTAATGAAAAACTGTTTTTT.

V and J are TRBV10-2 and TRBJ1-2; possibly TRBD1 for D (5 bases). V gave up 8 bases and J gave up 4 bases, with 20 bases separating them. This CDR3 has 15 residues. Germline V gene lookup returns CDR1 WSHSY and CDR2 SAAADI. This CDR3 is CASEGLARDGYGYTF. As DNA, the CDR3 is TGCGCCAGCGAAGGATTGGCCAGGGATGGCTATGGCTACACCTTC.

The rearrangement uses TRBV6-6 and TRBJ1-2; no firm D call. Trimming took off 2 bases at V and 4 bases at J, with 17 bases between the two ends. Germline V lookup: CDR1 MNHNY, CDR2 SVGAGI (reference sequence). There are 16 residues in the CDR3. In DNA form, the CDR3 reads TGTGCCAGCAGTTACGCAGGCAGCCTCCGATCCTATGGCTACACCTTC. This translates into CASSYAGSLRSYGYTF.